Presented here are 27 T cell receptor beta chains from one specimen sequenced in a study of blood T cell repertoires in COVID-19. Libraries were prepared by immunoSEQ multiplex PCR; TCRdb keeps only in-frame clonotypes and omits some of them. In the table there are 250,000 to 300,000 clones, 86% of which are singletons. Sequencing input: peripheral blood. These TCRs come from a woman between 70 and 85 years old with COVID-19, enrolled during active disease.

The chain recombines TRBV3-1 (or the pseudogene TRBV3-2) with TRBJ1-2, with D tentatively TRBD1 (6 bases). Germline CDR1 LGHDT, CDR2 YNNKEL (reference sequence). The CDR3 has 15 amino acids. V lost 1 base to trimming and J lost 2 bases, with 11 bases between them. CDR3: CASSQGTVENYGYTF. CDR3 coding DNA: TGTGCCAGCAGCCAAGGGACAGTAGAAAACTATGGCTACACCTTC.

The V call is TRBV10-2, the J call TRBJ1-2, with 8 positions matching TRBD1. CDR3 length equals 14 residues. V shed 3 bases and J 5 bases; nucleotides not matched to a gene: 5. Per the germline V gene, CDR1 is WSHSY and CDR2 is SAAADI. The CDR3 bases are TGCGCCAGCAGTGACCCGGACAGGGCTTATGGCTACACCTTC. Translating gives CASSDPDRAYGYTF.

This sequence joins TRBV24-1 and TRBJ1-2, with D uncertain. The germline gives CDR1 KGHDR, CDR2 SFDVKD. Trimming pared 6 bases from V and 2 bases from J, leaving 9 bases between. The CDR3 covers 13 residues. CDR3 DNA sequence: TGTGCCACCAGTCACACACCGAACTATGGCTACACCTTC. Translation: CATSHTPNYGYTF.

The rearrangement uses TRBV27 and TRBJ2-7, with 10 bases fitting TRBD1. After removal of 3 bases from V and 4 bases from J, the junction contained 6 bases not matched to a gene. The CDR3 spans 15 residues. Per the germline V gene, CDR1 is MNHEY and CDR2 is SMNVEV (reference sequence). Written as DNA, the CDR3 is TGTGCCAGCAGTTTTCTCCGGGACAGGGGTTACGAGCAGTACTTC. Translation gives CASSFLRDRGYEQYF.

The chain links TRBV5-1 to TRBJ1-1; D perhaps matches TRBD1 (5 bases). Deletions cut 4 bases from V and 5 bases from J, with 18 bases between. The CDR3 spans 15 residues. The V gene's germline CDR1 is SGHRS and CDR2 YFSETQ. CDR3 residues: CASSPGYAGYTEAFF. CDR3 bases: TGCGCCAGCAGCCCAGGGTACGCCGGATATACTGAAGCTTTCTTT.

The chain links TRBV7-2 to TRBJ1-3, with D possibly TRBD1 on 5 matching bases. Trimming stripped 1 base from V and 1 base from J, with 8 bases between. The CDR3 consists of 15 residues. Germline-derived CDR1 and CDR2 are SGHTA and FQGNSA. The CDR3: CASSLDRMSGNTIYF. For the CDR3, the DNA is TGTGCCAGCAGCTTAGACAGGATGTCTGGAAACACCATATATTTT. The full variable domain, completed using reference TRBV7-2 and TRBJ1-3, is GAGVSQSPSNKVTEKGKDVELRCDPISGHTALYWYRQSLGQGLEFLIYFQGNSAPDKSGLPSDRFSAERTGGSVSTLTIQRTQQEDSAVYLCASSLDRMSGNTIYFGEGSWLTVV.

This chain links TRBV10-2 with TRBJ2-7; D gene ambiguous. This CDR3 region has 14 residues. Germline V CDR1 and CDR2: WSHSY, SAAADI. The V end lost 0 bases, the J end lost 6 bases, and 12 bases lay between the germline ends. CDR3 in DNA: TGCGCCAGCAGTGAGTCGAGGTCCCGATCCGAGCAGTACTTC. Translating it yields CASSESRSRSEQYF.

The V and J genes are TRBV19 and TRBJ1-2; D ambiguous. The CDR3 is 13 amino acids. Germline V gene lookup returns CDR1 LNHDA and CDR2 SQIVND (reference sequence). With 2 bases removed from V and 2 bases from J, the gap between germline ends came to 6 bases. In nucleotides, the CDR3 is TGTGCCAGTAGTATACAGGAAAACTATGGCTACACCTTC. Residues: CASSIQENYGYTF. The variable domain in full, with the rest retrieved from reference TRBV19 and TRBJ1-2, is DGGITQSPKYLFRKEGQNVTLSCEQNLNHDAMYWYRQDPGQGLRLIYYSQIVNDFQKGDIAEGYSVSREKKESFPLTVTSAQKNPTAFYLCASSIQENYGYTFGSGTRLTVV.

V usage is TRBV5-5 and J usage is TRBJ1-2; D not resolved. V gave up 4 bases and J gave up 8 bases, with 18 bases separating them. CDR1 and CDR2 from the germline V gene are SGHKS and YYEKEE (reference sequence). There are 14 residues in the CDR3. In nucleotides, the CDR3 is TGTGCCAGCAGCGTAAGAAGAGACGACGGGGGCTACACCTTC. Amino acid sequence: CASSVRRDDGGYTF.

V and J are TRBV18 and TRBJ1-1; a weak D match, TRBD1 (6 bases). The V gene lost 0 bases and the J gene lost 11 bases, with 13 bases spanning the gap. The CDR3 consists of 13 residues. Looked up from germline, CDR1 is KGHSH and CDR2 is LQKENI. DNA of the CDR3: TGTGCCAGCTCACCACCCTCAGGGGTTGACGCTTTCTTT. Residues: CASSPPSGVDAFF. Variable domain in full (rest from reference TRBV18 and TRBJ1-1): NAGVMQNPRHLVRRRGQEARLRCSPMKGHSHVYWYRQLPEEGLKFMVYLQKENIIDESGMPKERFSAEFPKEGPSILRIQQVVRGDSAAYFCASSPPSGVDAFFGQGTRLTVV.

V usage is TRBV4-1 and J usage is TRBJ2-7; 10 bases align to TRBD2. The CDR3 sequence is 16 residues long. Germline CDR1 is MGHRA and CDR2 is YSYEKL. The V segment lost 4 bases and the J segment 6 bases; nucleotides outside the gene matches: 12. The CDR3 DNA reads TGCGCCAGCAGCCCCAGGTACGGGACTAGCGTCTCCGAGCAGTACTTC. Translating it yields CASSPRYGTSVSEQYF.

This chain links TRBV12-3 or TRBV12-4 with TRBJ2-7; no reliable D call. The CDR3 has 12 amino acids. Trimming took 2 bases from V and 5 from J, leaving 7 bases between them. The chain's CDR3 is CASSLSADEQYF. Written as DNA, the CDR3 is TGTGCCAGCAGTTTATCGGCGGACGAGCAGTACTTC.

CDR3 sequence reads: CASGLVGGRTEAFF. Here the CDR3 DNA reads TGTGCTAGTGGTTTGGTAGGGGGCCGGACTGAAGCTTTCTTT. The chain couples TRBV12-5 to TRBJ1-1, with 7 bases matching TRBD1. The CDR3 loop spans 14 amino acids. The V and J ends lost 0 bases and 5 bases, in that order; junction bases with no gene match: 3. Germline V gene data show CDR1 as LGHNT and CDR2 as FRNRAP.

This chain links TRBV5-4 with TRBJ1-1; D is ambiguous. V gave up 0 bases and J gave up 4 bases, with 10 bases separating them. This CDR3 is built from 14 residues. Germline V gene lookup returns CDR1 SGHNT and CDR2 YYREEE (reference sequence). CDR3 coding DNA: TGTGCCAGCAGCTTGGACAGTCTGGCCACTGAAGCTTTCTTT. Residues: CASSLDSLATEAFF.

This sequence joins TRBV9 and TRBJ1-2; D ambiguous. Trimming removed 0 bases at V and 6 bases at J, with 9 bases between. Germline assignment: CDR1 SGDLS and CDR2 YYNGEE. This CDR3 spans 13 amino acids. The CDR3 protein is CASSVVPGDGYTF. The CDR3 DNA reads TGTGCCAGCAGCGTAGTACCCGGGGATGGCTACACCTTC.

The chain's CDR3 is CAWRGGPITGELFF. CDR3 nucleotide sequence: TGTGCCTGGAGGGGGGGACCCATCACCGGGGAGCTGTTTTTT. This sequence joins TRBV30 and TRBJ2-2; TRBD2 is a possible D gene (6 bases). This CDR3 has 14 residues. V was shortened by 3 bases and J by 4 bases, with 12 bases between the two germline ends. CDR1 and CDR2 from the germline V gene are GTSNPN and SVGIG (reference sequence).

The gene calls are TRBV2 and TRBJ2-1; D gene ambiguous. Germline V lookup: CDR1 SNHLY, CDR2 FYNNEI. Trimming shortened V by 5 bases and J by 7 bases, and 18 bases separated the two germline ends. The CDR3 consists of 15 residues. This CDR3 reads CASSPDSRRPNEQFF. For the CDR3, the DNA is TGTGCCAGCAGTCCAGACTCGCGGCGACCAAATGAGCAGTTCTTC.

The chain employs TRBV5-1 and TRBJ2-3, with a tentative D call TRBD2 (5 bases). Looked up from germline, CDR1 is SGHRS and CDR2 is YFSETQ. V was shortened by 4 bases and J by 4 bases, with 16 bases between the two germline ends. This CDR3 spans 15 amino acids. In DNA, the CDR3 is TGCGCCAGCAGCCCCCGGCCGGGGTCCCCAGATACGCAGTATTTT. Its protein product is CASSPRPGSPDTQYF.

V is TRBV29-1 and J is TRBJ2-7; 8 positions match TRBD1. CDR3 length equals 15 residues. Trimming at V came to 1 base and at J to 0 bases, leaving 5 bases not matched to a gene. Looked up from germline, CDR1 is SQVTM and CDR2 is ANQGSEA. The CDR3 loop reads CSVEGAGQVSYEQYF. The CDR3 DNA follows: TGCAGCGTTGAAGGTGCGGGACAGGTCTCCTACGAGCAGTACTTC.

The chain combines TRBV28 with TRBJ2-7, with a weak D call TRBD2 (6 bases). Trimming stripped 5 bases from V and 3 bases from J, with 14 bases between. The CDR3 is 14 amino acids. The germline CDR1 and CDR2 sequences are MDHEN and SYDVKM. CDR3 DNA sequence: TGTGCCAGCAGTCGGGAGCGGGCTCACTACGAGCAGTACTTC. Its translation is CASSRERAHYEQYF. The full variable domain, its missing parts supplied by reference TRBV28 and TRBJ2-7, is DVKVTQSSRYLVKRTGEKVFLECVQDMDHENMFWYRQDPGLGLRLIYFSYDVKMKEKGDIPEGYSVSREKKERFSLILESASTNQTSMYLCASSRERAHYEQYFGPGTRLTVT.

The chain has TRBV29-1 and TRBJ1-4; D is ambiguous. The CDR3 extends over 13 amino acids. Germline V gene data show CDR1 as SQVTM and CDR2 as ANQGSEA. Trimming removed 5 bases at V and 8 bases at J, with 15 bases between. CDR3 in DNA: TGCAGCGTTCTGGGTAATGAGAGGGAAAAACTGTTTTTT. Translating it yields CSVLGNEREKLFF.

The genes are TRBV3-1 (or the pseudogene TRBV3-2) and TRBJ2-2, with 9 bases that match TRBD1. J lost 5 bases, V lost 2 bases, and 6 bases had no gene match. The V gene's germline CDR1 is LGHDT and CDR2 YNNKEL (reference sequence). This CDR3 is built from 16 residues. The CDR3 coding sequence is TGTGCCAGCAGCCAAAAAGCCGGGACAGGGACCGGGGAGCTGTTTTTT. Residues: CASSQKAGTGTGELFF.

This clone was detected many times. This chain links TRBV23-1 with TRBJ1-2; TRBD1 is a possible D gene (5 bases). TRBV23-1 is marked as an open reading frame, function uncertain. This CDR3 contains 13 residues. Trimming left V 8 bases short and J 4 bases short, with 14 bases between. CDR3 sequence reads: CASLFSGSYGYTF. CDR3 in DNA: TGCGCCAGCTTATTTTCAGGGTCCTATGGCTACACCTTC.

In DNA form, the CDR3 reads TGTGCCAGCAGTCTACAGGGGATCGGGGAGCTGTTTTTT. Translated: CASSLQGIGELFF. The chain recombines TRBV6-6 with TRBJ2-2, with 7 bases fitting TRBD1. Germline V gene sequence: CDR1 MNHNY, CDR2 SVGAGI (reference sequence). J gave up 7 bases and V 5 bases, and 4 bases lay outside the gene matches. The CDR3 has 13 amino acids.

The gene calls are TRBV5-4 and TRBJ2-3; TRBD2 matches at 9 bases. Trimming cost V 2 bases and J 3 bases; bases outside gene matches: 4. The length of the CDR3 is 15 residues. Germline V gene sequence: CDR1 SGHNT, CDR2 YYREEE (reference sequence). The CDR3 here is CASSFGLAGTDTQYF. As DNA, the CDR3 is TGTGCCAGCAGCTTTGGGCTAGCGGGGACAGATACGCAGTATTTT. Full variable domain (rest looked up from reference TRBV5-4 and TRBJ2-3): ETGVTQSPTHLIKTRGQQVTLRCSSQSGHNTVSWYQQALGQGPQFIFQYYREEENGRGNFPPRFSGLQFPNYSSELNVNALELDDSALYLCASSFGLAGTDTQYFGPGTRLTVL.

The rearrangement links TRBV6-5 to TRBJ2-7; TRBD1 agrees at 11 bases. The V gene's germline CDR1 is MNHEY and CDR2 SVGAGI. V lost 7 bases to trimming and J lost 6 bases; unmatched junction nucleotides: 8. The CDR3 runs to 14 residues. The CDR3 reads CASNIGQGASEQYF. CDR3 coding DNA: TGTGCCAGCAATATCGGACAGGGGGCAAGCGAGCAGTACTTC.

V and J are TRBV13 and TRBJ2-3; a possible D gene is TRBD2 (6 bases). The germline CDR1 and CDR2 sequences are PRHDT and FYEKMQ (reference sequence). V was trimmed by 0 bases and J by 2 bases, leaving 12 bases between them. CDR3 size: 16 residues. The CDR3 loop reads CASSLGLAGTTDTQYF. The CDR3 region has the DNA TGTGCCAGCAGCTTAGGGCTCGCGGGGACCACAGATACGCAGTATTTT. Full variable domain (remainder filled in from reference TRBV13 and TRBJ2-3): AAGVIQSPRHLIKEKRETATLKCYPIPRHDTVYWYQQGPGQDPQFLISFYEKMQSDKGSIPDRFSAQQFSDYHSELNMSSLELGDSALYFCASSLGLAGTTDTQYFGPGTRLTVL.